This T cell receptor beta chain was identified during a study of blood T cells in healthy people across ages (dated by TCRdb to the mid-2010s). Some background on the complete study: Template switching captured roughly one uniquely barcoded TCR beta cDNA molecule per two T cells in model experiments. Using deep sequencing normalized with unique cDNA molecular identifiers, the study measured how TCR beta repertoire diversity changes with age. Donors were grouped into four age groups: young (average 16 years), middle-aged (roughly 37), aged (approximately 58) and long-lived (just over 80). The study analyzed two additional independent replicas of 1 million unique cDNA reads from the same blood draw for two donors, one aged 18 to 30 and one aged 80 or older.

The donors were about 40 Caucasian individuals from Russia, aged 6 to 90 years, who were systemically healthy. Ten milliliters of peripheral blood were drawn from each donor into EDTA-treated Vacutainer tubes. PBMCs were isolated by Ficoll-Paque density-gradient centrifugation, with at least 6.5 million obtained per sample. Trizol reagent was used to extract total RNA from the PBMCs, yielding at least 5.5 micrograms per sample. The percentages of naive CD45RAhigh/CD27high T cells were determined by flow cytometry on a PBMC aliquot from every donor. CDR1 SGHRS and CDR2 YFSETQ were looked up in the germline V gene. V drops 0 bases and J drops 1 base, leaving 13 bases in between. The CDR3 holds 16 amino acids from the cysteine to the phenylalanine. Only the CDR3 part of the read is kept: 48 bases, read in frame from the first base. The library was obtained by 5' RACE. Sequencing relied on an Illumina HiSeq 2500. A second PCR of about 7 to 12 cycles was run with a J-beta primer mix and a sample-barcoded 5' primer. A unique molecular identifier was introduced onto each TCR beta cDNA molecule by a template-switch 5' adaptor carrying 12 random nucleotides. Each sample yielded at least 2.5 million CDR3-containing paired-end reads. The Mint cDNA synthesis kit, primed by a TRBC-specific oligonucleotide, was used to synthesize first-strand cDNA from all RNA. Following uracil-DNA glycosylase treatment, all cDNA underwent a first 18-cycle PCR with the universal primers M1SS and BC2_uni_R. The authors' analysis ran thus. Normalization of each sample was performed by random selection of 1 million high-quality reads, each carrying a distinct molecular identifier. Reads sharing molecular identifiers were discarded rather than binned into consensus sequences. MiTCR, run with a Q25 quality threshold and the strictest error-elimination algorithm, handled CDR3 identification, clonotype clustering and error correction. A nonparametric unseen species model with Euler transformation was used to estimate a lower bound on total TCR beta diversity. TCRdb took the public reads, trimmed them with fastp at Q25, ran MiXCR for clone calling and kept in-frame beta chains. Each entry is one CDR3 protein sequence, shown with its most common DNA and genes. None of the V and J calls come from the authors' own analysis; TCRdb made them. The sample data list 1 million or so distinct CDR3 sequences, and roughly 24% of these were observed just once. Together, the top ten hold approximately 0.79% of the sample.

Notes on this clonotype: The antigen it binds to is not known. Base qualities are not provided; no much larger clone lies one nucleotide away.

Beyond this particular receptor, the publication reports: Conclusive comparison of naive and antigen-experienced compartments was prevented by the profiling of bulk unsorted PBMCs. Observed TCR beta diversity per million T cells fell roughly linearly with age, and a significant reduction was already apparent by age approximately 41. A strong correlation was found between observed TCR beta diversity and the percentage of naive T cells measured by flow cytometry. Compared with the aged group, more naive CD4+ T cells, fewer expanded clones and increased TCR diversity were shown by the long-lived group, suggesting age selection. Total diversity estimates from one million sequenced T cells were considered lower bounds and underestimates. Because the CMV infection status of the donors was unknown, age-related changes in expanded clonotypes may potentially have been confounded.

This sample was shared with a second study, whose subject was T cells of mothers and their children. The second study's authors report: The donors were nine systemically healthy Caucasian individuals, made up of three mothers and their six children. cDNA synthesis consumed the entire amount of extracted RNA, loaded at around 1.5 ug RNA in each 15 ul reaction. In the second PCR, the M1S primer added sample barcodes and 2-4 random nucleotides. More than 8 million TCR beta CDR3 reads were obtained from each mother, and about 3 million reads were obtained from each child. Thymic selection shapes the output of TCR recombination in a similar way in related and unrelated pairs, and inherited differences have a minor effect. Normalized repertoire overlap was always slightly but never significantly higher in related than unrelated mother-child pairs. No persistent microchimeric T cell clones were found, with a detection sensitivity of approximately 110 clones per million clonotypes. The study used deep NGS to compare TCR beta repertoires of mothers and children, seeking features distinguishing related mother-child pairs from unrelated individuals. The mean age was around 42 +/- 4 years for the mothers and 11 +/- 4 years for the children. After adapters were ligated using NEBNext reagents, the libraries underwent 100+100 nt paired-end sequencing on an Illumina HiSeq 2000. To prevent cross-contamination, the mother and child libraries were prepared a month apart and were sequenced in separate runs. For each donor, somewhere between about 500,000 and 2,300,000 distinct TCR beta clonotypes were identified. Naive TCR beta clonotypes were estimated from low-frequency clonotypes matched to each donor's FACS-determined naive share, without sorting.

The sequenced sample was blood. The V and J segments used are TRBV5-1 and TRBJ2-5; the D gene is possibly TRBD1, with 6 bases matching. The TCR originated in a girl aged 2 to 10 in good health. CDR3 loop: CASSLDGGTSQETQYF. The bases are TGCGCCAGCAGCTTGGATGGGGGCACCTCCCAAGAGACCCAGTACTTC.